These T cell receptor beta chains were read from a single sample in a study of vaccination effects on CD4 cells after COVID-19. These receptors' antigens are unknown. Assay used: immunoSEQ multiplex PCR; TCRdb lists only in-frame clones, some missing. The sample lists about 22,000 clones; around 77% were seen once. The source material was CD4+ T cells from PBMCs cultured with SARS-CoV-2 spike peptides, sampled before COVID-19 vaccination. The receptors here all came from a human donor who had a prior SARS-CoV-2 infection. Both conserved end residues are part of each CDR3. Each record gives: CDR3 protein, CDR3 DNA, D gene, V gene, clone size, J gene. D genes are given only for firm matches. Clone sizes are given selectively: once, few, many, or a class where the clone is expanded.

CDR3 protein: CASSQRPGQPTGTGELFF
CDR3 DNA: TGCGCCAGCAGCCAACGCCCGGGACAACCTACGGGGACCGGGGAGCTGTTTTTT
D gene: NA
V gene: TRBV4-1
clone size: NA
J gene: TRBJ2-2

CDR3 protein: CASSLGRWNTGELFF
CDR3 DNA: TGCGCCAGCAGCTTGGGACGGTGGAACACCGGGGAGCTGTTTTTT
D gene: NA
V gene: TRBV5-1
clone size: NA
J gene: TRBJ2-2

CDR3 protein: CASSQGQYTEAFF
CDR3 DNA: TGTGCCAGCAGCCAGGGACAGTACACTGAAGCTTTCTTT
D gene: TRBD1
V gene: TRBV9
clone size: NA
J gene: TRBJ1-1

CDR3 protein: CASSKVAGAGSYNEQFF
CDR3 DNA: TGTGCCAGCAGCAAAGTGGCGGGAGCGGGCTCCTACAATGAGCAGTTCTTC
D gene: TRBD2
V gene: TRBV7-3
clone size: NA
J gene: TRBJ2-1

CDR3 protein: CAIIPSLSGRGPGELFF
CDR3 DNA: TGTGCCATCATTCCAAGCCTTAGCGGGAGGGGCCCCGGGGAGCTGTTTTTT
D gene: TRBD2
V gene: TRBV7-9
clone size: NA
J gene: TRBJ2-2

CDR3 protein: CASSLAWGEGGYTF
CDR3 DNA: TGTGCCAGCAGCTTAGCGTGGGGGGAAGGTGGCTACACCTTC
D gene: NA
V gene: TRBV7-2
clone size: few
J gene: TRBJ1-2

CDR3 protein: CASTLTGGGIYEQYF
CDR3 DNA: TGTGCCAGCACCCTAACCGGGGGGGGAATATACGAGCAGTACTTC
D gene: TRBD2
V gene: TRBV7-2
clone size: NA
J gene: TRBJ2-7

CDR3 protein: CATSVAGTGGYNEQFF
CDR3 DNA: TGTGCCACCAGTGTCGCCGGGACAGGGGGCTACAATGAGCAGTTCTTC
D gene: TRBD1
V gene: TRBV24-1
clone size: NA
J gene: TRBJ2-1

CDR3 protein: CASSLDWSSYEQYF
CDR3 DNA: TGTGCCAGCAGCTTGGACTGGAGCTCCTACGAGCAGTACTTC
D gene: NA
V gene: TRBV7-2
clone size: few
J gene: TRBJ2-7

CDR3 protein: CASSDPGGPYEQYF
CDR3 DNA: TGTGCCAGCAGTGACCCGGGAGGGCCCTACGAGCAGTACTTC
D gene: TRBD2
V gene: TRBV6-6
clone size: NA
J gene: TRBJ2-7

CDR3 protein: CASSFVSGGDTEAFF
CDR3 DNA: TGTGCCAGCAGCTTCGTTTCGGGAGGGGACACTGAAGCTTTCTTT
D gene: NA
V gene: TRBV7-9
clone size: NA
J gene: TRBJ1-1

CDR3 protein: CASSFLDNLYEQYF
CDR3 DNA: TGTGCCAGCAGTTTTCTGGACAATCTCTACGAGCAGTACTTC
D gene: NA
V gene: TRBV27
clone size: NA
J gene: TRBJ2-7

CDR3 protein: CASSVGGTEETQYF
CDR3 DNA: TGTGCCAGCAGCGTAGGGGGGACAGAAGAGACCCAGTACTTC
D gene: TRBD1
V gene: TRBV9
clone size: NA
J gene: TRBJ2-5

CDR3 protein: CAYDSCNNQPQHF
CDR3 DNA: TGTGCCTACGACAGCTGCAACAATCAGCCCCAGCATTTT
D gene: NA
V gene: TRBV7-3
clone size: NA
J gene: TRBJ1-5

CDR3 protein: CASGMGGNQYF
CDR3 DNA: TGTGCCAGCGGCATGGGTGGAAACCAGTACTTC
D gene: NA
V gene: TRBV7-6
clone size: NA
J gene: TRBJ2-5

CDR3 protein: CASSPWRSQAGGAFF
CDR3 DNA: TGTGCCAGTAGTCCCTGGAGGTCACAGGCGGGGGGAGCTTTCTTT
D gene: NA
V gene: TRBV19
clone size: NA
J gene: TRBJ1-1

CDR3 protein: CASSPTRGYGGELFF
CDR3 DNA: TGTGCCAGCAGCCCCACCAGGGGATATGGCGGGGAGCTGTTTTTT
D gene: NA
V gene: TRBV7-9
clone size: NA
J gene: TRBJ2-2

CDR3 protein: CASSTGVWSNQPQHF
CDR3 DNA: TGTGCCAGCTCGACAGGGGTATGGAGCAATCAGCCCCAGCATTTT
D gene: TRBD1
V gene: TRBV18
clone size: NA
J gene: TRBJ1-5

CDR3 protein: CASSQDPNGGTNTGELFF
CDR3 DNA: TGTGCCAGCAGCCAAGATCCGAACGGGGGAACGAACACCGGGGAGCTGTTTTTT
D gene: NA
V gene: TRBV4-2
clone size: NA
J gene: TRBJ2-2

CDR3 protein: CATSRGVTYEQYF
CDR3 DNA: TGTGCCACCAGCAGAGGAGTGACCTACGAGCAGTACTTC
D gene: NA
V gene: TRBV15
clone size: NA
J gene: TRBJ2-7

CDR3 protein: CASSLDRLAGNTEAFF
CDR3 DNA: TGCGCCAGCAGCTTGGACCGCCTGGCAGGGAACACTGAAGCTTTCTTT
D gene: NA
V gene: TRBV5-1
clone size: NA
J gene: TRBJ1-1

CDR3 protein: CASSPFPGQGNHEQYF
CDR3 DNA: TGTGCCAGCAGTCCATTTCCGGGACAGGGAAACCACGAGCAGTACTTC
D gene: TRBD1
V gene: TRBV14
clone size: few
J gene: TRBJ2-7

CDR3 protein: CASSTASGGANNEQFF
CDR3 DNA: TGTGCCAGCAGTACAGCTAGCGGGGGTGCCAACAATGAGCAGTTCTTC
D gene: TRBD2
V gene: TRBV27
clone size: NA
J gene: TRBJ2-1

CDR3 protein: CASSLGWRGTDTQYF
CDR3 DNA: TGCGCCAGCAGCTTGGGCTGGAGGGGTACAGATACGCAGTATTTT
D gene: NA
V gene: TRBV5-1
clone size: NA
J gene: TRBJ2-3

CDR3 protein: CASAQMTPTDTQYF
CDR3 DNA: TGTGCTAGTGCCCAGATGACTCCCACAGATACGCAGTATTTT
D gene: NA
V gene: TRBV12-5
clone size: few
J gene: TRBJ2-3

CDR3 protein: CASSLYTGGLSNEQFF
CDR3 DNA: TGCGCCAGCAGCTTGTATACCGGGGGACTCTCCAATGAGCAGTTCTTC
D gene: NA
V gene: TRBV5-1
clone size: NA
J gene: TRBJ2-1

CDR3 protein: CASSPLLVDTQYF
CDR3 DNA: TGTGCCAGCAGCCCGCTGCTAGTGGATACGCAGTATTTT
D gene: NA
V gene: TRBV4-2
clone size: NA
J gene: TRBJ2-3

CDR3 protein: CASSATRTGGGMNTEAFF
CDR3 DNA: TGTGCCAGCTCGGCCACAAGGACAGGGGGCGGAATGAACACTGAAGCTTTCTTT
D gene: TRBD1
V gene: TRBV7-2
clone size: NA
J gene: TRBJ1-1

CDR3 protein: CASSLFARGATDTQYF
CDR3 DNA: TGTGCCAGCAGCTTATTCGCCCGGGGGGCAACAGATACGCAGTATTTT
D gene: NA
V gene: TRBV11-2
clone size: NA
J gene: TRBJ2-3

CDR3 protein: CASSYPARHSYEQYF
CDR3 DNA: TGTGCCAGCAGTTACCCGGCCCGACACTCCTACGAGCAGTACTTC
D gene: NA
V gene: TRBV6-5
clone size: NA
J gene: TRBJ2-7

CDR3 protein: CASSWRDSQKETQYF
CDR3 DNA: TGTGCCAGCAGCTGGCGGGACAGCCAAAAAGAGACCCAGTACTTC
D gene: NA
V gene: TRBV5-5
clone size: once
J gene: TRBJ2-5

CDR3 protein: CASSGHDEQYF
CDR3 DNA: TGTGCCAGCAGTGGCCATGACGAGCAGTACTTC
D gene: NA
V gene: TRBV2
clone size: NA
J gene: TRBJ2-7

CDR3 protein: CASSLSAGVGNEQFF
CDR3 DNA: TGTGCCAGCAGCTTATCGGCAGGGGTTGGCAATGAGCAGTTCTTC
D gene: NA
V gene: TRBV7-2
clone size: NA
J gene: TRBJ2-1

CDR3 protein: CASSLARGLGNYNEQFF
CDR3 DNA: TGTGCCAGCAGCTTGGCCCGGGGCCTAGGCAATTACAATGAGCAGTTCTTC
D gene: NA
V gene: TRBV5-6
clone size: once
J gene: TRBJ2-1

CDR3 protein: CASSPQLGRQGQTQYF
CDR3 DNA: TGTGCCAGCTCACCACAGCTAGGTCGCCAGGGACAGACCCAGTACTTC
D gene: NA
V gene: TRBV18
clone size: NA
J gene: TRBJ2-5

CDR3 protein: CASLGQGDGYTF
CDR3 DNA: TGTGCCAGCTTAGGGCAGGGGGATGGCTACACCTTC
D gene: TRBD1
V gene: TRBV7-9
clone size: NA
J gene: TRBJ1-2

CDR3 protein: CASSSTGGSSTDTQYF
CDR3 DNA: TGTGCCAGCAGCTCCACAGGGGGATCTAGCACAGATACGCAGTATTTT
D gene: TRBD1
V gene: TRBV7-3
clone size: NA
J gene: TRBJ2-3

CDR3 protein: CASSLGGTSGIGVGEQYF
CDR3 DNA: TGTGCCAGCAGCTTAGGAGGGACTAGCGGGATTGGTGTGGGAGAGCAGTACTTC
D gene: TRBD2
V gene: TRBV11-3
clone size: NA
J gene: TRBJ2-7

CDR3 protein: CASRTGRTQYF
CDR3 DNA: TGTGCCAGTCGGACAGGGAGGACGCAGTATTTT
D gene: TRBD1
V gene: TRBV2
clone size: NA
J gene: TRBJ2-3

CDR3 protein: CASSQDLSPGYTYEQYF
CDR3 DNA: TGTGCCAGCAGCCAAGATCTCTCCCCCGGATATACCTACGAGCAGTACTTC
D gene: NA
V gene: TRBV3-1/TRBV3-2
clone size: NA
J gene: TRBJ2-7

CDR3 protein: CASGFKQGALYGYTF
CDR3 DNA: TGTGCCAGCGGATTCAAACAGGGGGCGCTATATGGCTACACCTTC
D gene: TRBD1
V gene: TRBV6-5
clone size: NA
J gene: TRBJ1-2

CDR3 protein: CASSQYRVTGANVLTF
CDR3 DNA: TGTGCCAGCAGCCAATACAGGGTCACTGGGGCCAACGTCCTGACTTTC
D gene: NA
V gene: TRBV7-6
clone size: NA
J gene: TRBJ2-6

CDR3 protein: CATSRPGSYEQYF
CDR3 DNA: TGTGCCACCAGCAGACCGGGGTCCTACGAGCAGTACTTC
D gene: NA
V gene: TRBV15
clone size: NA
J gene: TRBJ2-7

CDR3 protein: CASSNGAYGYTF
CDR3 DNA: TGTGCCAGCAGTAATGGGGCTTATGGCTACACCTTC
D gene: NA
V gene: TRBV2
clone size: NA
J gene: TRBJ1-2

CDR3 protein: CAIFEGGPNEQYF
CDR3 DNA: TGTGCCATCTTCGAGGGAGGGCCCAACGAGCAGTACTTC
D gene: TRBD2
V gene: TRBV10-3
clone size: NA
J gene: TRBJ2-7

CDR3 protein: CAKRGPTAYEQYF
CDR3 DNA: TGTGCCAAGAGGGGGCCGACTGCCTACGAGCAGTACTTC
D gene: TRBD1
V gene: TRBV11-3
clone size: NA
J gene: TRBJ2-7

CDR3 protein: CASSSSGTSGSYEQYF
CDR3 DNA: TGTGCCAGCAGCTCCTCCGGGACTTCTGGCTCCTACGAGCAGTACTTC
D gene: NA
V gene: TRBV7-8
clone size: NA
J gene: TRBJ2-7

CDR3 protein: CASSSSTDTQYF
CDR3 DNA: TGTGCCAGCAGTTCTAGCACAGATACGCAGTATTTT
D gene: NA
V gene: TRBV6-5
clone size: few
J gene: TRBJ2-3

CDR3 protein: CASSGPPLGQTWPMNTEAFF
CDR3 DNA: TGTGCCAGCAGCGGTCCCCCCCTGGGTCAGACCTGGCCCATGAACACTGAAGCTTTCTTT
D gene: NA
V gene: TRBV3-1/TRBV3-2
clone size: NA
J gene: TRBJ1-1

CDR3 protein: CATLGLGLIVYGYTF
CDR3 DNA: TGTGCCACCCTAGGGTTGGGGTTGATAGTCTATGGCTACACCTTC
D gene: NA
V gene: TRBV28
clone size: NA
J gene: TRBJ1-2

CDR3 protein: CASTQTNGGQPQHF
CDR3 DNA: TGTGCCAGCACCCAAACCAACGGCGGGCAGCCCCAGCATTTT
D gene: NA
V gene: TRBV2
clone size: NA
J gene: TRBJ1-5